The 13 T cell receptor beta chains below were found in one sample sequenced in a study of blood T cell repertoires in COVID-19. Some clones are missing from TCRdb's copy, which holds only in-frame ones; the method was immunoSEQ multiplex PCR. Of 100,000 to 150,000 clones listed, roughly three quarters are singletons. Sequencing input: peripheral blood. These TCRs come from a man aged 40-50 years with active or convalescent COVID-19.

This chain joins TRBV19 and TRBJ2-2; TRBD2 matches at 10 bases. The CDR3 extends over 17 amino acids. Looked up from germline, CDR1 is LNHDA and CDR2 is SQIVND (reference sequence). V shed 5 bases, J shed 0 bases, and the junction held 6 bases outside the gene matches. CDR3 nucleotide sequence: TGTGCCAGTAGTGTGTTAGCGGGGGGTGCGAACACCGGGGAGCTGTTTTTT. Protein product: CASSVLAGGANTGELFF.

J is TRBJ2-7 and V is TRBV28; 9 bases line up with TRBD1. Germline V gene lookup returns CDR1 MDHEN and CDR2 SYDVKM. This CDR3 region has 15 residues. Losses at the gene ends were 5 bases for V and 5 bases for J; bases not matched to a gene: 10. The CDR3 nucleotides read TGTGCCAGCAGTATCCCCTCCGGGACAGGGAACGAGCAGTACTTC. It encodes CASSIPSGTGNEQYF.

The chain joins TRBV19 to TRBJ1-3; no definite D call. The V end was cut by 6 bases, the J end by 4 bases, with 13 bases between. The CDR3 length is 14 residues. Germline V gene data show CDR1 as LNHDA and CDR2 as SQIVND (reference sequence). CDR3 in amino acids: CASRERDGGNTIYF. The CDR3 DNA reads as TGTGCCAGTAGAGAGAGGGATGGAGGAAACACCATATATTTT.

V is TRBV28 and J is TRBJ1-5; 7 nucleotides line up with TRBD1. The CDR3 contains 17 residues. Germline loops: CDR1 MDHEN, CDR2 SYDVKM. Unmatched junction bases numbered 10, after V lost 4 bases and J lost 1 base. The CDR3 protein is CASSSREKGASNQPQHF. CDR3 coding DNA: TGTGCCAGCAGTTCCCGGGAGAAGGGGGCAAGCAATCAGCCCCAGCATTTT.

The V call is TRBV9, the J call TRBJ1-4; 9 nucleotides match TRBD1. Germline values: CDR1 SGDLS, CDR2 YYNGEE. Losses at the gene ends were 0 bases for V and 7 bases for J; bases not matched to a gene: 7. The CDR3 runs 16 residues. DNA for the CDR3: TGTGCCAGCAGCGTAGACCCGGACAGGGGTGGTGAAAAACTGTTTTTT. It codes for CASSVDPDRGGEKLFF. The entire variable domain, with the rest obtained from reference TRBV9 and TRBJ1-4, is as follows: DSGVTQTPKHLITATGQRVTLRCSPRSGDLSVYWYQQSLDQGLQFLIQYYNGEERAKGNILERFSAQQFPDLHSELNLSSLELGDSALYFCASSVDPDRGGEKLFFGSGTQLSVL.

This clone came up once. The rearrangement uses TRBV10-3 and TRBJ2-1; 7 bases match TRBD2. From germline, CDR1 is ENHRY and CDR2 SYGVKD. The CDR3 sequence is 15 residues long. The V segment lost 6 bases and the J segment 4 bases; nucleotides outside the gene matches: 9. DNA of the CDR3: TGTGCCATCAGAGGCCGGGACTACTTATACAATGAGCAGTTCTTC. Amino acid sequence: CAIRGRDYLYNEQFF.

The chain is built from TRBV7-6 and TRBJ2-1; D is possibly TRBD1 (7 bases). V shed 5 bases and J shed 8 bases, with 22 bases lying between them. CDR3 length equals 16 residues. Per germline, CDR1 SGHVS and CDR2 FNYEAQ. The CDR3 sequence: CASSTRQGGIIHEQFF. The CDR3 bases are TGTGCCAGCAGCACCCGACAGGGCGGGATAATCCATGAGCAGTTCTTC.

The CDR3 is CASSSTSSGNTIYF. In nucleotides, the CDR3 is TGCGCCAGCAGCTCAACATCCTCTGGAAACACCATATATTTT. The genes are TRBV5-1 and TRBJ1-3; D gene uncertain. The CDR3 totals 14 residues. CDR1 is SGHRS, CDR2 YFSETQ, per germline. V was shortened by 3 bases and J by 0 bases, with 7 bases between the two germline ends.

CDR3: CASSRRTGGAGVNTEAFF. In DNA, the CDR3 is TGTGCCAGCAGCAGGCGGACAGGGGGCGCGGGGGTGAACACTGAAGCTTTCTTT. The rearrangement links TRBV13 to TRBJ1-1; the match to TRBD1 covers 11 bases. Germline CDR1 is PRHDT and CDR2 is FYEKMQ (reference sequence). J gave up 0 bases and V 5 bases, and 11 bases lay outside the gene matches. The CDR3 spans 18 residues.

This chain connects TRBV6-2 or TRBV6-3 to TRBJ2-5; 7 bases agree with TRBD1. This CDR3 comprises 15 residues. The trim removed 5 bases at V and 5 bases at J, leaving 11 bases unmatched. Germline lookup yields CDR1 MNHEY and CDR2 SVGEGT. The CDR3 spells CASSLGTAPEETQYF. The CDR3 nucleotides read TGTGCCAGCAGTCTAGGGACAGCACCAGAGGAGACCCAGTACTTC.

The chain carries TRBV7-8 and TRBJ2-7; 7 bases are shared with TRBD1. CDR3 length equals 12 residues. Per germline, CDR1 SGHVS and CDR2 FQNEAQ. The V segment lost 1 base and the J segment 9 bases; nucleotides outside the gene matches: 3. The CDR3 is CASSLGQGRQYF. CDR3 nucleotide sequence: TGTGCCAGCAGCTTAGGACAGGGCAGGCAGTACTTC.

The genes are TRBV6-5 and TRBJ2-7, with TRBD2 identical over 8 bases. CDR3 length: 14 amino acids. Per germline, CDR1 MNHEY and CDR2 SVGAGI. V dropped 6 bases and J dropped 4; count of bases not matched to a gene: 8. The CDR3 bases are TGTGCCAGCAGCGACCGGGGGGGCCCTTACGAGCAGTACTTC. It encodes CASSDRGGPYEQYF.

This clone has a single count. The chain is built from TRBV29-1 and TRBJ2-1; the match to TRBD2 covers 7 bases. The CDR3 is 14 amino acids. Per germline, CDR1 SQVTM and CDR2 ANQGSEA. The ends lost 7 bases at V and 7 bases at J; junction bases unmatched: 13. CDR3 region: CSAIGLAERNEQFF. CDR3 sequence (DNA): TGCAGCGCCATCGGGCTAGCGGAGAGGAATGAGCAGTTCTTC.